The entry that follows covers one T cell receptor (beta chain) sequence. This record comes from a study of technical replicates of blood from a handful of donors. Profiled with immunoSEQ multiplex PCR; TCRdb holds only in-frame clones, not every one. Altogether 50,000 to 80,000 clones are present, approximately 86% being singletons, with the ten largest covering 5.1%. CDR3 length: 15 residues. Germline CDR1 reads MGHRA; CDR2 reads YSYEKL. V lost 3 bases and J 7 bases, leaving 18 bases between the germline ends. The TCR was taken from a human donor in good health. Some clones in this sample may be carry-over from other donors' samples. The sequencing input was PBMCs. This sequence joins TRBV4-1 and TRBJ1-1; the D is unclear. Written as DNA, the CDR3 is TGCGCCAGCAGCCACCCAAACTTACAGACGGATGAAGCTTTCTTT. Encoded protein: CASSHPNLQTDEAFF.